This is a list of T cell receptor beta chains from one sample in a study of cytomegalovirus exposure and HLA in healthy donors. Measured with immunoSEQ multiplex PCR; TCRdb has only the in-frame clones, and not every one. This sample's clone table lists around 140,000 clones. The sample taken for sequencing was PBMCs. The receptors derive from a woman aged 45-65 years in good health and CMV-seronegative. The CDR3 runs from the conserved cysteine through the conserved F or W. D genes are given only for firm matches.

v_call,d_call,j_call,cdr3_nt,cdr3_aa
TRBV18,TRBD2,TRBJ2-3,TGTGCCAGCTCCCAACGACCGCGAGCGGGAGTAGATACGCAGTATTTT,CASSQRPRAGVDTQYF
TRBV11-3,.,TRBJ1-3,TGTGCCAGCAGCACAGCCTCTGGAAACACCATATATTTT,CASSTASGNTIYF
TRBV2,.,TRBJ2-3,TGTGCCAGCAGTGAAGTTATACTAGTCACAGATACGCAGTATTTT,CASSEVILVTDTQYF
TRBV6-1,TRBD1,TRBJ1-3,TGTGCCGGCGGACAGGGGCAAACTGGAAACACCATATATTTT,CAGGQGQTGNTIYF
TRBV9,.,TRBJ1-3,TGTGCCAGCAGCGTAGATTTATCTGGAAACACCATATATTTT,CASSVDLSGNTIYF
TRBV9,.,TRBJ1-5,TGTGCCAGCAGCGTAGAGGGGATTAGCAATCAGCCCCAGCATTTT,CASSVEGISNQPQHF
TRBV7-2,TRBD1,TRBJ1-2,TGTGCCAGCAGACGTACAGGGGGCTTTGACTATGGCTACACCTTC,CASRRTGGFDYGYTF
TRBV7-2,TRBD2,TRBJ2-7,TGTGCCAGCAGCCCCCGGAGCGGGAGTTACGAGCAGTACTTC,CASSPRSGSYEQYF
TRBV11-1,.,TRBJ1-2,TGTGCCAGCAGCGCCGGCTGGGGAGAGAACTATGGCTACACCTTC,CASSAGWGENYGYTF
TRBV30,TRBD2,TRBJ2-3,TGTGCCGGGAAGTCCGAGGTGGGAGGGAACAAAGGTATTGATACGCAGTATTTT,CAGKSEVGGNKGIDTQYF
TRBV5-1,.,TRBJ2-1,TGCGCCAGCAGCTTGGTCTTATACAATGAGCAGTTCTTC,CASSLVLYNEQFF
TRBV19,.,TRBJ2-3,TGTGCCAGTAACGCCGAGACAGATACGCAGTATTTT,CASNAETDTQYF
TRBV4-2,.,TRBJ1-2,TGTGCCAGCAGCCAAGACCAGGCAGGGCGTGGCTACACCTTC,CASSQDQAGRGYTF
TRBV5-1,TRBD1,TRBJ2-5,TGCGCCAGCAGCTGGGACAGGGGTCAAGAGACCCAGTACTTC,CASSWDRGQETQYF
TRBV6-6,.,TRBJ1-1,TGTGCGACTGGCCTGAACACTGAAGCTTTCTTT,CATGLNTEAFF
TRBV9,TRBD2,TRBJ2-1,TGTGCCAGCAGCACTAGCGGGGGGGACAATGAGCAGTTCTTC,CASSTSGGDNEQFF